The 5 T cell receptor beta chains below were found in one sample sequenced in a study of blood T cell repertoires in COVID-19 (dated by TCRdb to 2019 to 2021). The library was prepared using the immunoSEQ multiplex PCR assay. The table was pulled from immuneACCESS by TCRdb, which kept in-frame rearrangements only. Such tables lose some clones; where checked, under half of the loss comes from unresolved V genes, and the rest has no known cause. This sample has just over 150,000 clones in its table, and about four fifths of those were observed once. The top ten hold around 0.62% of the sample. Sample: peripheral blood. The receptor source for this set is a man aged 55 to 70 with acute or convalescent COVID-19.

V and J are TRBV5-1 and TRBJ2-1, with a tentative D call TRBD2 (6 bases). The germline V and J ends were trimmed by 4 bases and 4 bases, with 12 bases remaining between them. Per germline, CDR1 SGHRS and CDR2 YFSETQ. This CDR3 spans 14 amino acids. CDR3 sequence reads: CASSDGGSYNEQFF. CDR3 coding DNA: TGCGCCAGCAGCGATGGGGGGAGTTACAATGAGCAGTTCTTC.

This chain uses TRBV7-9 with TRBJ1-2; D remains ambiguous. Trimming stripped 2 bases from V and 2 bases from J, with 6 bases between. Germline-derived CDR1 and CDR2 are SEHNR and FQNEAQ (reference sequence). CDR3 length: 13 residues. DNA for the CDR3: TGTGCCAGCAGCTTACCCGTGAACTATGGCTACACCTTC. Protein product: CASSLPVNYGYTF.

The chain is built from TRBV6-2 or TRBV6-3 and TRBJ2-7, with 10 bases lining up with TRBD2. V was pared by 3 bases and J by 2 bases, with 16 bases of the junction left unmatched. CDR1 is MNHEY, CDR2 SVGEGT, per germline. The CDR3 has 19 amino acids. The CDR3 DNA sequence: TGTGCCAGCAGTTATAGATTAGCGGGGGGTATTACCCTTCCCTACGAGCAGTACTTC. Translation: CASSYRLAGGITLPYEQYF.

Only one count was recorded for this clone. The V call is TRBV6-2 or TRBV6-3, the J call TRBJ2-1; D is unclear. CDR1 and CDR2 (germline): MNHEY, SVGEGT. Between the trimmed V and J ends, which lost 5 bases and 2 bases, there was a span of 7 bases. The CDR3 has 13 amino acids. In DNA form, the CDR3 reads TGTGCCAGCAGTATATTTGCCTACAATGAGCAGTTCTTC. Protein sequence: CASSIFAYNEQFF.

The chain joins TRBV2 to TRBJ2-2; 7 bases fit TRBD1. Unmatched junction bases numbered 9, after V lost 3 bases and J lost 5 bases. CDR1 is SNHLY and CDR2 is FYNNEI in the germline V gene. This CDR3 is built from 16 residues. The CDR3 DNA follows: TGTGCCAGCAGTGAGGGTCGAGGCAGGGGGACCGGGGAGCTGTTTTTT. Protein: CASSEGRGRGTGELFF.